Presented here are 2 T cell receptor beta chains from one specimen sequenced in a study of OX40 agonist ivuxolimab in advanced cancers. The data were produced by immunoSEQ multiplex PCR, yet TCRdb's version contains in-frame clones alone and is incomplete. The repertoire includes about 77,000 clones, more than 70% of them detected once, and about 0.8% sits in the top ten. The input for sequencing was CD4+ or CD8+ T cells sorted from blood, taken in a trial of the OX40 agonist ivuxolimab. The receptors originated from an adult with an advanced solid tumor such as melanoma, head and neck, liver or kidney cancer.

The rearrangement links TRBV4-1 to TRBJ1-1; D is unclear. CDR1 is MGHRA, CDR2 YSYEKL, per germline. The length of the CDR3 is 13 residues. The germline V and J ends were trimmed by 0 bases and 4 bases, with 6 bases remaining between them. CDR3: CASSQDRITEAFF. CDR3 sequence (DNA): TGCGCCAGCAGCCAAGATCGGATCACTGAAGCTTTCTTT.

The CDR3 region has the DNA TGTGCCAGCAGAGACAGCGTCCGGACTGAAGCTTTCTTT. Residues: CASRDSVRTEAFF. The chain combines TRBV5-8 with TRBJ1-1, with D tentatively TRBD1 (5 bases). Per the germline V gene, CDR1 is SGHTS and CDR2 is YDEGEE. The CDR3 extends over 13 amino acids. The V gene lost 5 bases and the J gene lost 5 bases, with 13 bases spanning the gap.